The clone carrying this T cell receptor (beta chain) has a handful of counts. Its antigen is as yet unknown. TCRB transcripts that were expressed got sequenced, as all of the isolated RNA had been reverse transcribed. The protocol was immunoSEQ multiplex PCR, while the TCRdb copy is restricted to in-frame clones and leaves out a portion. The sample lists around 600,000 clones; around 12% were seen once. This sample stems from a study of beta chain features in type 1 diabetes. Regarding the study as a whole: Shorter templates might be favored by PCR, equally in patients and controls. Among patients with Type 1 diabetes, TCRB CDR3s were moderately but significantly shorter in every one of the four CD4+ subsets.

This TCR was sampled from a man aged 25 to 40 with type 1 diabetes. Sequencing used naive CD4+ T cells from blood.

In nucleotides, the CDR3 is TGTGCCAGCAGTGGCCAGCTCCACAATTCACCCCTCCACTTT. Translation gives CASSGQLHNSPLHF. This chain joins TRBV25-1 and TRBJ1-6; D remains ambiguous. The CDR3 has 14 residues. Per the germline V gene, CDR1 is MGHDK and CDR2 is SYGVNS. V shed 4 bases and J shed 7 bases, with 11 bases lying between them.